The clone carrying this T cell receptor (beta chain) occurred once. The target antigen is unknown. This CDR3 spans 16 amino acids. Germline V lookup: CDR1 SGHDN, CDR2 FVKESK. The J segment lost 3 bases and the V segment lost 3 bases, leaving 8 bases of the junction unmatched. This sample was taken from a study of T cell responses to AZD1222 COVID-19 vaccine. Using immunoSEQ multiplex PCR, the repertoire was profiled, and TCRdb retains in-frame clones only, with some absent. The sample has roughly 99,000 clones; around 92% are singletons. Second-dose intervals of approximately 4 or approximately 12 weeks were pooled. Study results and caveats: At study baseline, merely five or six AZD1222 recipients were seropositive. Repertoires were collected only later (after the peak T cell response had occurred). Spike was spanned by vaccine-associated CD4 TCRs, with dominance at 160-218 and 743-854.

This chain connects TRBV14 to TRBJ2-1, with 7 positions matching TRBD1. Sequenced here: peripheral blood, sampled 28 days after the second AZD1222 dose. This sequence originates from an adult who received the AZD1222 COVID-19 vaccine. The CDR3 nucleotides read TGTGCCAGCAGCCACCCGACAGGGTATTTCTACAATGAGCAGTTCTTC. Amino acids: CASSHPTGYFYNEQFF.